A selection of T cell receptor beta chains follows, all from one sample in a study of early T cells in non-severe SARS-CoV-2 infection. TCRdb reanalysed the 5' RACE reads using MiXCR and keeps one entry per CDR3 protein. Here the sample spans roughly 55,000 distinct CDR3 sequences, 6.2% being singletons. Input material: whole blood. All receptors derive from an adult who was a healthcare worker with PCR-confirmed SARS-CoV-2 infection or an uninfected control (not recorded which). Each CDR3 is given with its conserved first and last residue. D genes are given only for firm matches. Not every row has a clone size; where given, it reads once, few, many or a size class.

v_call,j_call,d_call,clone_size,cdr3_aa,cdr3_nt
TRBV24-1,TRBJ2-1,NA,few,CATSATLNEQFF,TGTGCCACCAGTGCGACCTTAAATGAGCAGTTCTTC
TRBV6-2/TRBV6-3,TRBJ1-2,NA,NA,CASRSLSSNYGYTF,TGTGCCAGCAGATCCCTCAGTTCGAACTATGGCTACACCTTC
TRBV7-3,TRBJ2-2,TRBD1,few,CASSRQGDTGELFF,TGTGCCAGCAGCAGACAGGGAGACACCGGGGAGCTGTTTTTT
TRBV6-2/TRBV6-3,TRBJ2-1,NA,many,CASSLGNEQFF,TGTGCCAGCAGTTTAGGGAATGAGCAGTTCTTC
TRBV3-1,TRBJ2-2,NA,many,CASSQVAGELFF,TGTGCCAGCAGCCAGGTAGCCGGGGAGCTGTTTTTT
TRBV12-3/TRBV12-4,TRBJ1-1,TRBD1,many,CASSSQGAANTEAFF,TGTGCCAGCAGTTCACAGGGGGCCGCGAACACTGAAGCTTTCTTT
TRBV12-3/TRBV12-4,TRBJ2-7,TRBD1,NA,CASRYRGSSYEQYF,TGTGCCAGCAGGTACAGGGGGAGCTCCTACGAGCAGTACTTC
TRBV7-6,TRBJ1-4,NA,NA,CASSLDGGDEKLFF,TGTGCCAGCAGCTTGGACGGGGGGGATGAAAAACTGTTTTTT
TRBV2,TRBJ2-2,TRBD2,NA,CASTISGGGELFF,TGTGCCAGCACCATTAGCGGGGGCGGGGAGCTGTTTTTT
TRBV15,TRBJ2-2,TRBD1,few,CATEGTDEQTGELFF,TGTGCCACCGAAGGGACAGACGAACAGACCGGGGAGCTGTTTTTT
TRBV5-5,TRBJ2-5,NA,NA,CASSLSGPQETQYF,TGTGCCAGCAGCTTGAGCGGGCCGCAAGAGACCCAGTACTTC
TRBV5-1,TRBJ2-5,NA,NA,CASSFPGTKRTQETQYF,TGCGCCAGCAGCTTCCCCGGGACCAAAAGAACCCAAGAGACCCAGTACTTC
TRBV28,TRBJ1-6,NA,many,CASSLSMDSSPLHF,TGTGCCAGCAGTTTATCCATGGACAGTTCACCCCTCCACTTT
TRBV7-9,TRBJ1-4,NA,many,CASSLEGGQSLGKLFF,TGTGCCAGCAGCTTAGAGGGCGGCCAGTCTCTTGGGAAACTGTTTTTT
TRBV27,TRBJ2-3,TRBD2,NA,CASSSDLAGSIDTQYF,TGTGCCAGCAGTTCCGATCTAGCGGGGAGTATAGATACGCAGTATTTT
TRBV6-5,TRBJ1-6,NA,many,CASSYGDRNSPLHF,TGTGCCAGCAGTTACGGGGACCGAAATTCACCCCTCCACTTT
TRBV30,TRBJ2-7,NA,many,CAWSLGLSSYEQYF,TGTGCCTGGAGTCTCGGACTGAGCTCCTACGAGCAGTACTTC
TRBV6-5,TRBJ1-1,NA,NA,CASITGLEAFF,TGTGCCAGCATCACGGGACTTGAAGCTTTCTTT
TRBV9,TRBJ2-2,NA,NA,CASSVAGAFTGELFF,TGTGCCAGCAGCGTAGCCGGGGCCTTCACCGGGGAGCTGTTTTTT
TRBV6-2/TRBV6-3,TRBJ2-3,NA,NA,CASSPSAGNTQYF,TGTGCCAGCAGTCCCTCCGCGGGGAATACGCAGTATTTT
TRBV12-3/TRBV12-4,TRBJ2-5,TRBD1,many,CASSGTGGGETQYF,TGTGCCAGCAGCGGGACAGGGGGCGGCGAGACCCAGTACTTC
TRBV5-5,TRBJ1-5,NA,many,CASSLAVTSNQPQHF,TGTGCCAGCAGCTTGGCTGTCACGAGCAATCAGCCCCAGCATTTT
TRBV6-1,TRBJ2-3,TRBD1,many,CASSTQTGGTDTQYF,TGTGCCAGCAGTACCCAAACAGGGGGCACAGATACGCAGTATTTT
TRBV7-8,TRBJ1-2,NA,many,CASSFTGPGDGYTF,TGTGCCAGCAGCTTCACAGGACCGGGTGATGGCTACACCTTC
TRBV7-2,TRBJ2-4,NA,few,CASSLVETAAKNIQYF,TGTGCCAGCAGCTTAGTAGAGACAGCAGCCAAAAACATTCAGTACTTC
TRBV6-1,TRBJ1-1,TRBD1,many,CASSAGQGMAEAFF,TGTGCCAGCAGTGCGGGACAGGGCATGGCTGAAGCTTTCTTT
TRBV2,TRBJ1-1,NA,many,CASSDTGRGKMNTEAFF,TGTGCCAGCAGTGATACAGGTCGGGGGAAGATGAACACTGAAGCTTTCTTT
TRBV7-6,TRBJ2-1,TRBD1,many,CASSSYDRVSYNEQFF,TGTGCCAGCAGCTCCTACGACAGGGTCTCCTACAATGAGCAGTTCTTC
TRBV7-2,TRBJ1-6,NA,many,CASSQTNNSPLHF,TGTGCCAGCAGTCAGACTAATAATTCACCCCTCCACTTT
TRBV6-2/TRBV6-3,TRBJ1-1,TRBD1,many,CASRPLGQLNTEAFF,TGTGCCAGCAGACCGCTGGGACAGTTGAACACTGAAGCTTTCTTT
TRBV29-1,TRBJ1-2,NA,many,CSVEGGDGYTF,TGCAGCGTTGAAGGGGGGGATGGCTACACCTTC
TRBV7-2,TRBJ1-6,NA,many,CASRFLRAGPLHF,TGTGCCAGCAGGTTCCTCAGGGCAGGACCCCTCCACTTT
TRBV27,TRBJ2-1,TRBD1,many,CASSFQGAEVEQFF,TGTGCCAGCAGTTTTCAGGGGGCGGAGGTTGAGCAGTTCTTC
TRBV5-1,TRBJ1-4,NA,few,CASSLVSSGINPATNEKLFF,TGCGCCAGCAGCTTGGTTTCGTCAGGGATAAATCCTGCAACTAATGAAAAACTGTTTTTT
TRBV7-2,TRBJ2-2,NA,few,CASSPRQEYTGELFF,TGTGCCAGCAGCCCCCGACAGGAATACACCGGGGAGCTGTTTTTT
TRBV11-2,TRBJ2-1,TRBD2,medium-sized,CASSLDLLLAGAVSYNEQFF,TGTGCCAGCAGCTTAGATCTTCTTCTAGCGGGGGCCGTCTCCTACAATGAGCAGTTCTTC
TRBV20-1,TRBJ2-7,NA,many,CSAGLPPSYEQYF,TGCAGTGCTGGACTACCGCCCTCCTACGAGCAGTACTTC
TRBV5-6,TRBJ2-1,NA,many,CASSLTTYNEQFF,TGTGCCAGCAGCCTTACTACCTACAATGAGCAGTTCTTC
TRBV11-2,TRBJ1-5,NA,many,CASSLDLPTGNQPQHF,TGTGCCAGCAGCTTAGACCTACCCACGGGCAATCAGCCCCAGCATTTT
TRBV5-5,TRBJ1-1,TRBD1,few,CASSSTGDTEAFF,TGTGCCAGCAGCTCAACAGGGGACACTGAAGCTTTCTTT
TRBV7-6,TRBJ2-5,NA,few,CASSLGESQETQYF,TGTGCCAGCAGCTTAGGGGAGTCCCAAGAGACCCAGTACTTC
TRBV7-8,TRBJ2-1,NA,many,CASRFSQQTSSYNEQFF,TGTGCCAGTCGTTTTTCCCAACAGACGAGCTCCTACAATGAGCAGTTCTTC
TRBV20-1,TRBJ2-3,NA,few,CSGQPTISGGTQYF,TGCAGTGGACAGCCCACCATTTCAGGCGGTACGCAGTATTTT